This T cell receptor (beta chain) was documented in a study of CD8+ T cells in alopecia areata. Trimming took off 0 bases at V and 1 base at J, with 6 bases between the two ends. This CDR3 has 14 residues. From germline, CDR1 is GTSNPN and CDR2 SVGIG (reference sequence). Extraction of RNA preceded its reverse transcription into cDNA, which served as the sequencing template. The repertoire was sequenced with immunoSEQ multiplex PCR; TCRdb's copy has only in-frame clones and lacks some. The repertoire holds 250,000 to 350,000 clones, with about 60% as singletons. Documented treatment: oral pan-JAK inhibitor, 5-10 mg twice daily. Isolation of CD4+ and CD8+ T cells from PBMCs was achieved by sorting. Study results and limitations: Tofacitinib significantly lowered scalp clonality and expanded CD8+ clones among the top 100. Lesional scalp exceeded normal scalp in clonality, especially in alopecia totalis/universalis.

Worth noting for this clone: Its antigen is not identified.

The rearrangement uses TRBV30 and TRBJ2-2, with D uncertain. This sequence originates from a human donor with alopecia areata. This sample comprised CD4+ T cells sorted from blood, obtained at roughly week 52, from a patient treated with tofacitinib. This CDR3 is CAWSVPLNTGELFF. The CDR3 region has the DNA TGTGCCTGGAGTGTACCGTTGAACACCGGGGAGCTGTTTTTT.